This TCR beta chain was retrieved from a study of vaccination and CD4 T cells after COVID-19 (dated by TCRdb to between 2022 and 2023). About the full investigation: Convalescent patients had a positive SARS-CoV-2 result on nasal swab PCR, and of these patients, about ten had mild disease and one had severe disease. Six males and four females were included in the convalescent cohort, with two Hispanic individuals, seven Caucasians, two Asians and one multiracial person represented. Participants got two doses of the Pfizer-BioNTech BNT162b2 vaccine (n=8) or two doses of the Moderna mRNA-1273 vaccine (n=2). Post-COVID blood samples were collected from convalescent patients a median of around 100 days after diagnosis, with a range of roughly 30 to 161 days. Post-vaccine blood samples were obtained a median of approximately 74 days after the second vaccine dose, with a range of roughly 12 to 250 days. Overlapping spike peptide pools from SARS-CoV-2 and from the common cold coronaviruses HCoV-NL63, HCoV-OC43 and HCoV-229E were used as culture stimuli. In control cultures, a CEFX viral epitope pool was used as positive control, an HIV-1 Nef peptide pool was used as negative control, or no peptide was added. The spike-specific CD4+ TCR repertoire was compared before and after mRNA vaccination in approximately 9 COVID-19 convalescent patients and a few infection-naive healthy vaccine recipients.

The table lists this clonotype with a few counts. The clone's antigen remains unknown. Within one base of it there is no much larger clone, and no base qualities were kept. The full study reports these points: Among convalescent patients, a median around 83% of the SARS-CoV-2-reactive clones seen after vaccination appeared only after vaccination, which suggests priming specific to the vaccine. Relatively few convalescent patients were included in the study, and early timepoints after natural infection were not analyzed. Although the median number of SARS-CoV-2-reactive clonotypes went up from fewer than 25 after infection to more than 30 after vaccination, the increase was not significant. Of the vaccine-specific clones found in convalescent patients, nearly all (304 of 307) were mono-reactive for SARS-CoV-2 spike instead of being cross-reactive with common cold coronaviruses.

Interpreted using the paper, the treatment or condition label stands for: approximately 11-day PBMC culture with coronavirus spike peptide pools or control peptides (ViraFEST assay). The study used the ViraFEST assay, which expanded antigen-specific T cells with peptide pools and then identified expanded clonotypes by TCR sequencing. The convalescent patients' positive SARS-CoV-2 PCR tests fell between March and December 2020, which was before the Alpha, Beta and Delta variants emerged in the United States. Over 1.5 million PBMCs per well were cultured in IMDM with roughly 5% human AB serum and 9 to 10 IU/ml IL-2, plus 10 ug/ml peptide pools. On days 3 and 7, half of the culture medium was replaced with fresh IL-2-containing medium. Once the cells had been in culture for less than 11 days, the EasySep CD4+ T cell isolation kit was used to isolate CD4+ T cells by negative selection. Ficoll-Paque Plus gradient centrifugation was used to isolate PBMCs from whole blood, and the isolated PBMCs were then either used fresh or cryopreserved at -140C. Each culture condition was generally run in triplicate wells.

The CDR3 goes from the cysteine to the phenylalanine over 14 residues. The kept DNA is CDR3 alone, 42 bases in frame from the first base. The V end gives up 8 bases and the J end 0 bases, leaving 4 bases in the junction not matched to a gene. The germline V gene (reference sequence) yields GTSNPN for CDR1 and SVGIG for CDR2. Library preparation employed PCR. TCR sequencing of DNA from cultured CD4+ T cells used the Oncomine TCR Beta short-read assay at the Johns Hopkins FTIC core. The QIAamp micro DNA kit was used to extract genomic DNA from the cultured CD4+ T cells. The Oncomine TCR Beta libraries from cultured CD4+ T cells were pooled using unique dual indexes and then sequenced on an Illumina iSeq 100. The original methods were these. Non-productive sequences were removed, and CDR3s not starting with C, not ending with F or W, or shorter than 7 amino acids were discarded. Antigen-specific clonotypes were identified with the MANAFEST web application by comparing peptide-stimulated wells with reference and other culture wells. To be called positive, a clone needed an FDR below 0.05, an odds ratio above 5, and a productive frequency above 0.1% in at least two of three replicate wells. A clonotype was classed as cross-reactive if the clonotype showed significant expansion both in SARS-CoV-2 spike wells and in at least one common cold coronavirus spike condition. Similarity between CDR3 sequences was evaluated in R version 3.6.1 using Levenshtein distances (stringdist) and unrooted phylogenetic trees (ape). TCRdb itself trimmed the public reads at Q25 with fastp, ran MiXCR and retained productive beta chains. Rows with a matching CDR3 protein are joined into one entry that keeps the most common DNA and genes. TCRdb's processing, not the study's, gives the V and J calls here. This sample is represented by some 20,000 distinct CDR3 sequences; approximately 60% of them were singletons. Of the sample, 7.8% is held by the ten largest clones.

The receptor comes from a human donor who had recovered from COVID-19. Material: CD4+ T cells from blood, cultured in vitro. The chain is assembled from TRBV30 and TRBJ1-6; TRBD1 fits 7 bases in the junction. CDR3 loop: CASTGDSYNSPLHF. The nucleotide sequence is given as TGTGCCAGCACAGGGGACTCCTATAATTCACCCCTCCACTTT.